Each of the 22 T cell receptor beta chains below was sequenced from the same sample in a study of radiation and T cells in renal cell carcinoma. The table came from immunoSEQ multiplex PCR; TCRdb's copy has only in-frame clones and leaves some out. This repertoire shows almost 50,000 clones, more than 80% found once; its top ten account for around 28%. The time point was: blood 2 weeks post-SBRT. Sample treatment: 15 Gy SBRT to primary tumor, nephrectomy 4 weeks later. The sequences come from blood, collected from a patient whose treatment included radiotherapy and nephrectomy. These receptors all stem from a woman in her 70s with renal cell carcinoma.

The V gene is TRBV18, the J gene TRBJ2-2; 10 bases align to TRBD1. CDR3 length: 15 residues. J lost 2 bases, V lost 6 bases, and 3 bases had no gene match. CDR1 and CDR2 (germline): KGHSH, LQKENI. CDR3: CASSPTGGNTGELFF. CDR3 sequence (DNA): TGTGCCAGCTCGCCGACAGGGGGCAACACCGGGGAGCTGTTTTTT.

This sequence joins TRBV12-5 and TRBJ2-5; D gene unclear. CDR3 length: 12 residues. Germline V lookup: CDR1 LGHNT, CDR2 FRNRAP. V gave up 0 bases and J gave up 5 bases, with 4 bases separating them. The CDR3: CASGLVQETQYF. CDR3 DNA: TGTGCTAGTGGTTTGGTACAGGAGACCCAGTACTTC.

The genes are TRBV14 and TRBJ2-1; 9 bases are shared with TRBD2. The CDR3 extends over 16 amino acids. CDR1 and CDR2 (germline): SGHDN, FVKESK. Trimming cost V 4 bases and J 4 bases; bases outside gene matches: 8. CDR3 residues: CASSPEGRGGYNEQFF. As DNA, the CDR3 is TGTGCCAGCAGCCCTGAGGGGCGGGGGGGGTACAATGAGCAGTTCTTC.

The V gene is TRBV6-1, the J gene TRBJ2-1, with D possibly matching TRBD2 (7 bases). Germline CDR1 and CDR2: MNHNS and SASEGT. Trimming stripped 4 bases from V and 12 bases from J, with 34 bases between. This CDR3 has 19 residues. Here the CDR3 reads CASSVTGVYLAGAAVWQFF. DNA of the CDR3: TGTGCCAGCAGTGTAACGGGGGTCTATTTGGCGGGGGCTGCAGTTTGGCAGTTCTTC.

The chain links TRBV5-4 to TRBJ2-1, with 8 bases aligning to TRBD2. The V and J ends lost 9 bases and 6 bases, in that order; junction bases with no gene match: 11. The germline V gene encodes CDR1 SGHNT and CDR2 YYREEE (reference sequence). The CDR3 has 14 residues. This CDR3 reads CATNGGGSGNEQFF. CDR3 DNA sequence: TGTGCCACCAATGGCGGGGGGAGTGGCAATGAGCAGTTCTTC.

The rearrangement links TRBV6-1 to TRBJ1-3, with a weak D call TRBD1 (5 bases). The CDR3 covers 12 residues. Trimming stripped 1 base from V and 11 bases from J, with 9 bases between. The germline gives CDR1 MNHNS, CDR2 SASEGT. DNA of the CDR3: TGTGCCAGCAGTGAAGTGGACATAGCCATATATTTT. Residues: CASSEVDIAIYF.

V usage is TRBV19 and J usage is TRBJ1-1; D is undetermined. The CDR3 totals 13 residues. CDR1 LNHDA and CDR2 SQIVND come from the germline V gene (reference sequence). The V and J ends lost 5 bases and 0 bases respectively, with 7 bases between them. CDR3 in DNA: TGTGCCAGTAGTCAAGCCCTGAACACTGAAGCTTTCTTT. Translation gives CASSQALNTEAFF.

This chain joins TRBV19 and TRBJ1-2; tentatively, D is TRBD1 (6 bases). CDR1 is LNHDA and CDR2 is SQIVND in the germline V gene (reference sequence). The ends were cut back, 8 bases at V and 5 bases at J, with 18 bases in the middle. The CDR3 loop spans 14 amino acids. The CDR3 DNA reads as TGTGCCAGTGACCCCGGCGGGGGCGGATATGGCTACACCTTC. Translated: CASDPGGGGYGYTF.

This clone has more than one count but fewer than ten. This chain joins TRBV19 and TRBJ1-5; D gene ambiguous. V was pared by 3 bases and J by 12 bases, with 9 bases between. This CDR3 region has 11 residues. Germline V gene sequence: CDR1 LNHDA, CDR2 SQIVND (reference sequence). The CDR3 DNA reads TGTGCCAGTAGTATTCAATCGCACCAGCATTTT. Residues: CASSIQSHQHF.

The rearrangement links TRBV9 to TRBJ1-6, with D uncertain. The CDR3 has 12 residues. Germline CDR1 SGDLS, CDR2 YYNGEE. Trimming removed 5 bases at V and 13 bases at J, with 13 bases between. CDR3 in DNA: TGTGCCAGCAGTCGACCGGACGGCCCCCTCCACTTT. It codes for CASSRPDGPLHF.

The rearrangement links TRBV30 to TRBJ2-7; tentative D call: TRBD2 (5 bases). V was clipped by 2 bases and J by 0 bases, with 14 bases between them. Germline assignment: CDR1 GTSNPN and CDR2 SVGIG (reference sequence). The CDR3 runs to 15 residues. CDR3 residues: CAWSYTRLTSYEQYF. CDR3 in DNA: TGTGCCTGGAGTTACACTAGGCTTACCTCCTACGAGCAGTACTTC.

This rearrangement joins TRBV27 to TRBJ2-7, with 7 bases matching TRBD2. CDR1 and CDR2 from the germline V gene are MNHEY and SMNVEV (reference sequence). Trimming cost V 8 bases and J 5 bases; bases outside gene matches: 15. The CDR3 is made up of 15 amino acids. CDR3 bases: TGTGCCAGCGGACGGGGGTTCTCGGGACTAAACGAGCAGTACTTC. Amino acids: CASGRGFSGLNEQYF.

This rearrangement joins TRBV19 to TRBJ1-5; D possibly corresponds to TRBD1 (5 bases). Germline CDR1 is LNHDA and CDR2 is SQIVND (reference sequence). Trimming took 3 bases from V and 7 from J, leaving 16 bases between them. The length of the CDR3 is 15 residues. CDR3 loop: CASSIRRGEGQPQHF. For the CDR3, the DNA is TGTGCCAGTAGTATCCGAAGAGGGGAGGGGCAGCCCCAGCATTTT. Filled out from reference TRBV19 and TRBJ1-5, the complete variable domain reads DGGITQSPKYLFRKEGQNVTLSCEQNLNHDAMYWYRQDPGQGLRLIYYSQIVNDFQKGDIAEGYSVSREKKESFPLTVTSAQKNPTAFYLCASSIRRGEGQPQHFGDGTRLSIL.

V is TRBV2 and J is TRBJ1-1; 8 bases map to TRBD1. Germline V CDR1 and CDR2: SNHLY, FYNNEI. V shed 1 base and J 0 bases; nucleotides not matched to a gene: 7. CDR3 length equals 17 residues. DNA for the CDR3: TGTGCCAGCAGTGAAGGACAGGGGCTGTTGATGAACACTGAAGCTTTCTTT. This gives the protein CASSEGQGLLMNTEAFF.

The J gene is TRBJ2-1, the V gene TRBV19, with 13 bases fitting TRBD2. CDR3 length: 20 amino acids. Looked up from germline, CDR1 is LNHDA and CDR2 is SQIVND (reference sequence). Trimming removed 6 bases from V and 7 bases from J; junction bases left unmatched: 21. The CDR3 loop is CASSAPFWGLAGQKDNEQFF. In DNA form, the CDR3 reads TGTGCCAGTAGCGCTCCCTTTTGGGGACTAGCGGGACAAAAAGATAATGAGCAGTTCTTC.

The chain joins TRBV4-3 to TRBJ1-1; D gene uncertain. This CDR3 has 14 residues. V lost 2 bases, J lost 1 base, and 8 bases lay in between. Germline loops: CDR1 LGHNA, CDR2 YSLEER. The CDR3 DNA follows: TGCGCCAGCAGCCAACGAAAAGGGAACACTGAAGCTTTCTTT. It encodes CASSQRKGNTEAFF.

The chain has TRBV7-2 and TRBJ2-7; TRBD1 is a possible D gene (5 bases). Germline V gene sequence: CDR1 SGHTA, CDR2 FQGNSA. V shed 1 base and J shed 6 bases, with 16 bases lying between them. The CDR3 is 15 residues long. The CDR3 reads CASSLGGLPQGEQYF. For the CDR3, the DNA is TGTGCCAGCAGCTTAGGTGGGCTCCCGCAGGGCGAGCAGTACTTC.

This clone was detected only a few times. This chain links TRBV6-1 with TRBJ1-5; tentative D call: TRBD1 (5 bases). This CDR3 has 15 residues. Germline CDR1 reads MNHNS; CDR2 reads SASEGT. Deletions cut 3 bases from V and 0 bases from J, with 9 bases between. In nucleotides, the CDR3 is TGTGCCAGCAGTGAGTCAGGGTATAGCAATCAGCCCCAGCATTTT. Translated: CASSESGYSNQPQHF.

V gene TRBV6-5 combines with J gene TRBJ1-1; weak D call: TRBD1 (5 bases). The germline V gene has CDR1 MNHEY and CDR2 SVGAGI. The CDR3 spans 14 residues. Trimming shortened V by 4 bases and J by 4 bases, and 13 bases separated the two germline ends. This chain's CDR3 is CASSSLGGGTEAFF. The CDR3 coding sequence is TGTGCCAGCAGTTCCCTCGGGGGGGGCACTGAAGCTTTCTTT.

The chain recombines TRBV30 with TRBJ1-1, with D tentatively TRBD1 (5 bases). The CDR3 has 12 amino acids. Trimming removed 0 bases from V and 5 bases from J, with 7 bases in between. Germline lookup yields CDR1 GTSNPN and CDR2 SVGIG (reference sequence). CDR3 region: CAWSVGGTEAFF. In nucleotides, the CDR3 is TGTGCCTGGAGTGTCGGGGGGACTGAAGCTTTCTTT.

The V call is TRBV20-1, the J call TRBJ1-2; D gene unclear. The length of the CDR3 is 11 residues. CDR1 and CDR2 from the germline V gene are DFQATT and SNEGSKA (reference sequence). V was pared by 6 bases and J by 6 bases, with 11 bases between. CDR3 amino acids: CSASGRDGYTF. In nucleotides, the CDR3 is TGCAGTGCCTCGGGCCGGGATGGCTACACCTTC.

The chain joins TRBV7-9 to TRBJ2-2; D possibly corresponds to TRBD1 (6 bases). V was trimmed by 5 bases and J by 0 bases, leaving 13 bases between them. Germline loops: CDR1 SEHNR, CDR2 FQNEAQ (reference sequence). The CDR3 loop spans 16 amino acids. The CDR3 nucleotides are TGTGCCAGCAGCCAGGGGCGGGCAACGAACACCGGGGAGCTGTTTTTT. It translates to CASSQGRATNTGELFF. The full variable domain, completed using reference TRBV7-9 and TRBJ2-2, is DTGVSQNPRHKITKRGQNVTFRCDPISEHNRLYWYRQTLGQGPEFLTYFQNEAQLEKSRLLSDRFSAERPKGSFSTLEIQRTEQGDSAMYLCASSQGRATNTGELFFGEGSRLTVL.